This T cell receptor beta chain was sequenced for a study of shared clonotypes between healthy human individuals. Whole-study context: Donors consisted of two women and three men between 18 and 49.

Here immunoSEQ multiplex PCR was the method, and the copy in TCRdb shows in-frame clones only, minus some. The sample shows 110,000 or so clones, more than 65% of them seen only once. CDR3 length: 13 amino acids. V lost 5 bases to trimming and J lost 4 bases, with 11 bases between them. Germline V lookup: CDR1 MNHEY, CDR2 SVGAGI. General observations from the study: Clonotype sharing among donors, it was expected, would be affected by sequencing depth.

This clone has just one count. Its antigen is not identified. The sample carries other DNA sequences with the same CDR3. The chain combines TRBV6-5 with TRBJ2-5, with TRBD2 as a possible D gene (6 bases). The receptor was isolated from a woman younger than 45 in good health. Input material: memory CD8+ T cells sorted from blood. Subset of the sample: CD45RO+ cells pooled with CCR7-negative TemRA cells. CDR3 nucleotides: TGTGCCAGCAGTCACCTGGGGGGAGAGACCCAGTACTTC. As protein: CASSHLGGETQYF.